These 22 T cell receptor beta chains were sequenced from one sample in a study of T cell responses to AZD1222 COVID-19 vaccine. Using immunoSEQ multiplex PCR, the repertoire was profiled, and TCRdb retains in-frame clones only, with some absent. The sample shows 130,000 or so clones, 90% to 95% of them seen only once. Specimen: peripheral blood, collected on day 0 of AZD1222 vaccination. These TCRs come from an adult in good health.

This clone was observed a single time. V is TRBV12-5 and J is TRBJ1-1, with no clear D. The germline V gene encodes CDR1 LGHNT and CDR2 FRNRAP. V lost 1 base and J 4 bases, leaving 7 bases between the germline ends. CDR3 length: 13 residues. The DNA for the CDR3 is TGTGCTAGTGGTTTGGGCGGCGCCACTGAAGCTTTCTTT. Protein sequence: CASGLGGATEAFF.

CDR3 nucleotide sequence: TGTGCCAGCAGCTCAAAACAGGGGGCGTATGGCTACACCTTC. This translates into CASSSKQGAYGYTF. The chain recombines TRBV5-4 with TRBJ1-2; TRBD1 agrees at 9 bases. The V segment lost 3 bases and the J segment 5 bases; nucleotides outside the gene matches: 5. This CDR3 comprises 14 residues. Germline CDR1 reads SGHNT; CDR2 reads YYREEE (reference sequence).

The chain combines TRBV7-9 with TRBJ2-3, with a tentative D call TRBD2 (6 bases). The CDR3 has 15 residues. Germline V CDR1 and CDR2: SEHNR, FQNEAQ (reference sequence). V dropped 2 bases and J dropped 4 bases, with 13 bases sitting between them. CDR3 residues: CASSLLTGEADTQYF. In nucleotides, the CDR3 is TGTGCCAGCAGCTTATTAACGGGAGAGGCAGATACGCAGTATTTT. Using reference TRBV7-9 and TRBJ2-3 for the parts outside the CDR3, the full variable domain is DTGVSQNPRHKITKRGQNVTFRCDPISEHNRLYWYRQTLGQGPEFLTYFQNEAQLEKSRLLSDRFSAERPKGSFSTLEIQRTEQGDSAMYLCASSLLTGEADTQYFGPGTRLTVL.

This chain uses TRBV24-1 with TRBJ2-3; weak D call: TRBD2 (5 bases). Germline CDR1 reads KGHDR; CDR2 reads SFDVKD. The CDR3 is made up of 14 amino acids. The V and J ends lost 2 bases and 9 bases respectively, with 14 bases between them. The CDR3 DNA follows: TGTGCCACCAGTGATTCGGCCGAGCAGCGGACGCAGTATTTT. Amino acid sequence: CATSDSAEQRTQYF.

The chain joins TRBV19 to TRBJ2-7, with TRBD1 matching 9 bases. Germline CDR1 is LNHDA and CDR2 is SQIVND (reference sequence). The CDR3 is 16 residues long. The junction had 7 bases not matched to a gene; V was cut back by 1 base and J by 3 bases. The CDR3 loop is CASSIGRGTGYYEQYF. CDR3 nucleotide sequence: TGTGCCAGTAGTATAGGCCGCGGGACAGGGTACTACGAGCAGTACTTC.

This chain uses TRBV7-2 with TRBJ1-5; tentatively, D is TRBD1 (6 bases). V shed 1 base and J shed 6 bases, with 10 bases lying between them. CDR1 is SGHTA, CDR2 FQGNSA, per germline. The CDR3 length is 14 residues. DNA of the CDR3: TGTGCCAGCAGCTTAGAGGGGGGCAGTCAGCCCCAGCATTTT. It yields the protein CASSLEGGSQPQHF.

The J gene is TRBJ2-7, the V gene TRBV5-1; a weak D match, TRBD2 (6 bases). The V and J ends lost 0 bases and 5 bases respectively, with 15 bases between them. CDR1 and CDR2 from the germline V gene are SGHRS and YFSETQ. The CDR3 runs to 15 residues. CDR3 loop: CASSLVAGSRDEQYF. The CDR3 DNA reads TGCGCCAGCAGCTTGGTTGCGGGAAGTAGGGACGAGCAGTACTTC.

The rearrangement uses TRBV4-1 and TRBJ1-4, with D perhaps TRBD1 (5 bases). CDR3 length equals 19 residues. The germline V and J ends were trimmed by 1 base and 0 bases, with 18 bases remaining between them. Per germline, CDR1 MGHRA and CDR2 YSYEKL. The CDR3 loop reads CASSQVVIGQGATNEKLFF. For the CDR3, the DNA is TGCGCCAGCAGCCAAGTCGTGATCGGGCAGGGAGCAACTAATGAAAAACTGTTTTTT.

This chain uses TRBV9 with TRBJ2-3; the D is unclear. This CDR3 has 15 amino acids. Germline CDR1 reads SGDLS; CDR2 reads YYNGEE. Trimming cost V 0 bases and J 1 base, with 9 bases left between them. The CDR3 bases are TGTGCCAGCAGCGTAGGGTGGGCGGGCACAGATACGCAGTATTTT. It encodes CASSVGWAGTDTQYF. Using reference TRBV9 and TRBJ2-3 for the parts outside the CDR3, the full variable domain is DSGVTQTPKHLITATGQRVTLRCSPRSGDLSVYWYQQSLDQGLQFLIQYYNGEERAKGNILERFSAQQFPDLHSELNLSSLELGDSALYFCASSVGWAGTDTQYFGPGTRLTVL.

The chain uses TRBV19 and TRBJ2-7, with D hard to call. CDR1 and CDR2 (germline): LNHDA, SQIVND (reference sequence). The CDR3 is made up of 13 amino acids. Trimming removed 5 bases from V and 0 bases from J, with 8 bases in between. This CDR3 is CASSASSSYEQYF. The CDR3 DNA reads TGTGCCAGTAGTGCCAGTAGCTCCTACGAGCAGTACTTC.

Only one count was recorded for this clone. V usage is TRBV7-9 and J usage is TRBJ2-7; 14 nucleotides align to TRBD2. Germline loops: CDR1 SEHNR, CDR2 FQNEAQ (reference sequence). The CDR3 is made up of 18 amino acids. V shed 5 bases, J shed 0 bases, and the junction held 9 bases outside the gene matches. CDR3 region: CASSPTGLAGESSYEQYF. CDR3 sequence (DNA): TGTGCCAGCAGCCCCACGGGACTAGCGGGAGAGAGCTCCTACGAGCAGTACTTC.

The rearrangement links TRBV5-8 to TRBJ1-5; the D is unclear. Germline V gene lookup returns CDR1 SGHTS and CDR2 YDEGEE. The V and J ends lost 4 bases and 6 bases respectively, with 11 bases between them. The CDR3 sequence is 13 residues long. For the CDR3, the DNA is TGTGCCAGCAGCAGCCGCTCCCCTCAGCCCCAGCATTTT. This encodes CASSSRSPQPQHF. The full variable domain, completed using reference TRBV5-8 and TRBJ1-5, is EAGVTQSPTHLIKTRGQQATLRCSPISGHTSVYWYQQALGLGLQFLLWYDEGEERNRGNFPPRFSGRQFPNYSSELNVNALELEDSALYLCASSSRSPQPQHFGDGTRLSIL.

The chain joins TRBV2 to TRBJ2-7, with D possibly matching TRBD1 (5 bases). The CDR3 loop spans 12 amino acids. Germline lookup yields CDR1 SNHLY and CDR2 FYNNEI. V lost 6 bases to trimming and J lost 3 bases, with 9 bases between them. The CDR3 loop reads CASRDNRYEQYF. The CDR3 region has the DNA TGTGCCAGCAGGGACAATCGCTACGAGCAGTACTTC.

The genes are TRBV6-6 and TRBJ2-1, with TRBD1 matching 10 bases. Germline CDR1 MNHNY, CDR2 SVGAGI (reference sequence). The CDR3 loop spans 12 amino acids. V was clipped by 2 bases and J by 14 bases; unmatched bases: 3. In nucleotides, the CDR3 is TGTGCCAGCAGTTACACGGACAGGGGGGAGTTCTTC. The encoded protein is CASSYTDRGEFF.

This sequence joins TRBV5-1 and TRBJ2-7, with D perhaps TRBD1 (5 bases). The CDR3 sequence is 13 residues long. Germline V gene lookup returns CDR1 SGHRS and CDR2 YFSETQ. Trimming cost V 0 bases and J 6 bases, with 10 bases left between them. Here the CDR3 reads CASSLVQGFEQYF. For the CDR3, the DNA is TGCGCCAGCAGCTTGGTTCAGGGTTTCGAGCAGTACTTC.

The V call is TRBV5-8, the J call TRBJ1-1; 8 bases are a match to TRBD1. The CDR3 totals 14 residues. J lost 1 base, V lost 4 bases, and 3 bases had no gene match. Germline loops: CDR1 SGHTS, CDR2 YDEGEE. The chain's CDR3 is CASSRQGRNTEAFF. DNA for the CDR3: TGTGCCAGCAGCCGACAGGGGAGGAACACTGAAGCTTTCTTT. Looking up the rest from reference TRBV5-8 and TRBJ1-1 gives the full variable domain: EAGVTQSPTHLIKTRGQQATLRCSPISGHTSVYWYQQALGLGLQFLLWYDEGEERNRGNFPPRFSGRQFPNYSSELNVNALELEDSALYLCASSRQGRNTEAFFGQGTRLTVV.

This chain uses TRBV21-1 with TRBJ2-7; the tabulated D call, TRBD2, remains unverified against the DNA. TRBV21-1 is tagged as a pseudogene. The CDR3 contains 15 residues. The CDR3 protein is CASSKVERGSYEQYF. Written as DNA, the CDR3 is TGTGCCAGCAGCAAAGTAGAGCGGGGCAGCTACGAGCAGTACTTC.

The rearrangement uses TRBV5-4 and TRBJ1-3, with TRBD1 as a possible D gene (5 bases). Germline values: CDR1 SGHNT, CDR2 YYREEE (reference sequence). Trimming pared 0 bases from V and 4 bases from J, leaving 8 bases between. The length of the CDR3 is 14 residues. Written as DNA, the CDR3 is TGTGCCAGCAGCTTGGCAGGGTCCGGAAACACCATATATTTT. This sequence encodes CASSLAGSGNTIYF.

CDR3 protein: CASSSTGSTDTQYF. CDR3 nucleotides: TGTGCCAGCAGCTCGACAGGTAGCACAGATACGCAGTATTTT. The V call is TRBV7-9, the J call TRBJ2-3, with D maybe TRBD1 (6 bases). This CDR3 region has 14 residues. Trimming took 4 bases from V and 0 from J, leaving 8 bases between them. The germline V gene encodes CDR1 SEHNR and CDR2 FQNEAQ (reference sequence). Based on the CDR3 plus reference TRBV7-9 and TRBJ2-3, the full variable domain is DTGVSQNPRHKITKRGQNVTFRCDPISEHNRLYWYRQTLGQGPEFLTYFQNEAQLEKSRLLSDRFSAERPKGSFSTLEIQRTEQGDSAMYLCASSSTGSTDTQYFGPGTRLTVL.

V is TRBV7-8 and J is TRBJ2-7, with D possibly TRBD1 on 5 matching bases. The CDR3 consists of 16 residues. V lost 2 bases and J 0 bases, leaving 14 bases between the germline ends. The V gene's germline CDR1 is SGHVS and CDR2 FQNEAQ. CDR3 sequence reads: CASSLFRGESSYEQYF. CDR3 sequence (DNA): TGTGCCAGCAGCTTATTTAGGGGCGAGAGCTCCTACGAGCAGTACTTC.

The chain uses TRBV30 and TRBJ1-5; D is undetermined. V shed 2 bases and J shed 0 bases, with 17 bases lying between them. CDR1 GTSNPN and CDR2 SVGIG come from the germline V gene (reference sequence). The CDR3 is made up of 17 amino acids. CDR3 in amino acids: CAWSSRSTFYSNQPQHF. The DNA for the CDR3 is TGTGCCTGGAGTTCACGTTCAACCTTCTATAGCAATCAGCCCCAGCATTTT.

The V call is TRBV7-9, the J call TRBJ2-7; either TRBD1 or TRBD2 may supply D (5 bases each). Germline V gives CDR1 SEHNR, CDR2 FQNEAQ (reference sequence). Trimming took 4 bases from V and 3 from J, leaving 19 bases between them. The CDR3 has 16 amino acids. CDR3 sequence: CASSSGNRDGYYEQYF. As DNA, the CDR3 is TGTGCCAGCAGCTCAGGAAATCGGGACGGCTACTACGAGCAGTACTTC.